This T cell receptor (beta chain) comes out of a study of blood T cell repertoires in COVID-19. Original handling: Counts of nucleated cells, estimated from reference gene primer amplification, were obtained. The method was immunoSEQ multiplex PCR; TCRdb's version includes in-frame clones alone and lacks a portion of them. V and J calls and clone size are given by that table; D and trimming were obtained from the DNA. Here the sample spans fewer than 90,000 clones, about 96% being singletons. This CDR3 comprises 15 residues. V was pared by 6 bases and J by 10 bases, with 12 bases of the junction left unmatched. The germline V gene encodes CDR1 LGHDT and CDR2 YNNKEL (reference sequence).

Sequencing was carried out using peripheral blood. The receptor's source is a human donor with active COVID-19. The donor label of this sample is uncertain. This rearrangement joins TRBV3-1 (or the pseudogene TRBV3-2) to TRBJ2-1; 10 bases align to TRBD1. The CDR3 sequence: CASRVGTGVFREQFF. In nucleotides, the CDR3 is TGTGCCAGCAGAGTCGGGACAGGGGTTTTTCGGGAGCAGTTCTTC.